This record looks at one T cell receptor (beta chain) sequence and its context. Profiled with immunoSEQ multiplex PCR; TCRdb holds only in-frame clones, not every one. The sample holds 200,000 to 250,000 clones, around 82% seen once. The data belong to a study of blood T cell repertoires in COVID-19. CDR1 is SGHRS and CDR2 is YFSETQ in the germline V gene. CDR3 length: 14 amino acids. The V end lost 3 bases, the J end lost 4 bases, and 13 bases lay between the germline ends. Sequencing used peripheral blood. The chain joins TRBV5-1 to TRBJ1-1, with no clear D. The TCR sequence derives from a woman of 80 years or more with acute or convalescent COVID-19. The CDR3 DNA follows: TGCGCCAGCAGCTGGTCTATGGAGGGCACTGAAGCTTTCTTT. This gives the protein CASSWSMEGTEAFF.